This T cell receptor (beta chain) derives from a study of shared clonotypes between healthy human individuals. Study conclusions and caveats: Researchers found naive subsets generally carried larger estimated richness than memory subsets.

CD45RO+ cells joined CCR7-negative CD45RA+ TemRA cells to form CD8 memory. In germline, CDR1 is ENHRY, CDR2 SYGVKD. The V gene lost 10 bases and the J gene lost 2 bases, with 14 bases spanning the gap. The CDR3 sequence is 13 residues long. About this clone: What it binds is unknown.

This table comes from immunoSEQ multiplex PCR, and its TCRdb copy is limited to in-frame clones, with some not included. The table has 550,000 to 800,000 clones, 90% seen once. The sequencing input was memory CD8+ T cells from PBMCs. The sample's subset: CD45RO+ cells pooled with CCR7-negative TemRA cells. The clonotype originates from a man aged 18 to 35 in good health. Some clones in this sample may be carry-over from other donors' samples. The J gene is TRBJ2-5, the V gene TRBV10-3, with D possibly being TRBD1 (6 bases). The CDR3: CATSGQLQETQYF. CDR3 coding DNA: TGTGCCACCTCAGGACAGCTACAAGAGACCCAGTACTTC.